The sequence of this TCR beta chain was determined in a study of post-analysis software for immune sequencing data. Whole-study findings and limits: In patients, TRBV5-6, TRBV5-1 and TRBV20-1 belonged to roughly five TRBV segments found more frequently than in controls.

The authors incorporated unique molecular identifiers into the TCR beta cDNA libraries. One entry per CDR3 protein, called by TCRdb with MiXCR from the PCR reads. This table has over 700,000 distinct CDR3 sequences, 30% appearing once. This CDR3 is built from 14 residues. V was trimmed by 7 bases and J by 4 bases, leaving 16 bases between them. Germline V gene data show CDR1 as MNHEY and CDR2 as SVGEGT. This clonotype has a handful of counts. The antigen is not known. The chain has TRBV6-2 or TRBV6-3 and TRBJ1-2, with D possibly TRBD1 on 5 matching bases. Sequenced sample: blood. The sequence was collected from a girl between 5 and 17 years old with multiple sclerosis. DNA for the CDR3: TGTGCCAGCACCGACCTAACAGGATCCTATGGCTACACCTTC. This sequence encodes CASTDLTGSYGYTF.